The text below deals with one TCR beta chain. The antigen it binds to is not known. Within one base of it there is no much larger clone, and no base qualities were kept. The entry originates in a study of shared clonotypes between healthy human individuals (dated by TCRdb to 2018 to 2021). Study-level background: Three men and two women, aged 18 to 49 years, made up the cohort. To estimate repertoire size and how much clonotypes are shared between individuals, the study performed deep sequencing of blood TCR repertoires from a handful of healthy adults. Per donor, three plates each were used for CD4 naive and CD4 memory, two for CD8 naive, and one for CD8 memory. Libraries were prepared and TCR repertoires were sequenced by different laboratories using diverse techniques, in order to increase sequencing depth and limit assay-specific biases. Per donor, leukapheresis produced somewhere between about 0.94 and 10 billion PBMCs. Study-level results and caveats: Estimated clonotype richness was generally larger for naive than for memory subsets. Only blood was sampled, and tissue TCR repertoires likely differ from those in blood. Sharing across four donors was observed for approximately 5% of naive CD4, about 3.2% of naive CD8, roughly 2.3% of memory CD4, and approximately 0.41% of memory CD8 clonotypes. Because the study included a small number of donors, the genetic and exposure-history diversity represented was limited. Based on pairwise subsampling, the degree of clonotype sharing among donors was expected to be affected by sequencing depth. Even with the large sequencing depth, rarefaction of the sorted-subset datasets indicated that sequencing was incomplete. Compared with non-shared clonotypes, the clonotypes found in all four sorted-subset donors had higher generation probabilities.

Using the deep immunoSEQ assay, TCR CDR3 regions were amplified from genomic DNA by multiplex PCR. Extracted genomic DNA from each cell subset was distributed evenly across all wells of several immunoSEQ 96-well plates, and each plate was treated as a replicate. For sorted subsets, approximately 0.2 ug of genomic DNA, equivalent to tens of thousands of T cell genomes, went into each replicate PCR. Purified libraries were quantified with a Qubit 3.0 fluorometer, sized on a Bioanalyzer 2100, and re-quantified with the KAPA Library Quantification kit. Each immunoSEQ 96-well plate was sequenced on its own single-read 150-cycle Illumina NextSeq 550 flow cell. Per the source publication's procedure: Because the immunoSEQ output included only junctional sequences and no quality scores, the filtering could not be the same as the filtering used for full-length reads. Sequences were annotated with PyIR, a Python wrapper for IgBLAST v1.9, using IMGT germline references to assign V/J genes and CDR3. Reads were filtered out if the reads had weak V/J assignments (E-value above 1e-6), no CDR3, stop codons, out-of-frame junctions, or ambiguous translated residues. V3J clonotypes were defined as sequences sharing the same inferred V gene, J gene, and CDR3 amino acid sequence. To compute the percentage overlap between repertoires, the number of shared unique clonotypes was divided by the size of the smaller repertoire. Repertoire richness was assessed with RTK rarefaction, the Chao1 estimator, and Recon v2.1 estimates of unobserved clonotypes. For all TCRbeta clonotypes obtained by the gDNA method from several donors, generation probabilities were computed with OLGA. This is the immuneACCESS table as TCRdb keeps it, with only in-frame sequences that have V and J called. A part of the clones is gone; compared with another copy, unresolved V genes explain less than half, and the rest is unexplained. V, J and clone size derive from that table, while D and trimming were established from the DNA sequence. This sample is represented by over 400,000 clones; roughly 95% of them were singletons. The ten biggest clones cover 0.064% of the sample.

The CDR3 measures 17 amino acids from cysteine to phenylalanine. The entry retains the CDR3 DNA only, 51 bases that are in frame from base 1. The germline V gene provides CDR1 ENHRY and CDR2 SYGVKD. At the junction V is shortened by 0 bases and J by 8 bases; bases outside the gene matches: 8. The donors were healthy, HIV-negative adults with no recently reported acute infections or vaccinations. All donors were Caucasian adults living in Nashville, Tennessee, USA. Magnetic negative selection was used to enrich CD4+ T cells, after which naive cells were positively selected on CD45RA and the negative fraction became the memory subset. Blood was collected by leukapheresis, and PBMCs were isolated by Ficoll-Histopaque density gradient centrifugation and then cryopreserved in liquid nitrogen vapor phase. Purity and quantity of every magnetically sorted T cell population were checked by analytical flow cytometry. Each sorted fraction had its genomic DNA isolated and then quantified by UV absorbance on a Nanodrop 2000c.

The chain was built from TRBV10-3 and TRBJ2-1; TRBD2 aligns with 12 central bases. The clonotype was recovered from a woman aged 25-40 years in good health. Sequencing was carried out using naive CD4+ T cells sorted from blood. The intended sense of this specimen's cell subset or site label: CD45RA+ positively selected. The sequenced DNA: TGTGCCATCAGTGAGTCAGGGCTAGCGGGAGGGCCACATGAGCAGTTCTTC. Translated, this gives CAISESGLAGGPHEQFF.